This TCR beta chain was obtained from a study of shared clonotypes between healthy human individuals. Naive CD8 populations comprised CD45RO-negative cells positively selected for CCR7, excluding terminally differentiated effector memory CD45RA+ cells. Data came from immunoSEQ multiplex PCR; TCRdb stores just in-frame clones and leaves some out. Altogether hundreds of thousands of clones are present, roughly 98% being singletons, with the ten largest covering 0.3%. Sequenced input: naive CD8+ T cells sorted from blood. The clonotype was recovered from a young man in good health.

The CDR3 bases are TGTGCCAGCAGTTCAGGACTAGCGGGATCGGACGAGCAGTACTTC. Amino acid sequence: CASSSGLAGSDEQYF. The rearrangement links TRBV27 to TRBJ2-7; 12 nucleotides match TRBD2. Germline V gene sequence: CDR1 MNHEY, CDR2 SMNVEV (reference sequence). V was pared by 4 bases and J by 5 bases, with 6 bases of the junction left unmatched. CDR3 length: 15 residues.